This entry lists 15 T cell receptor beta chains sequenced from one sample in a study of T cells in Graves' hyperthyroidism and ophthalmopathy. Regions amplified from RNA transcripts were the TCR beta CDR3 regions. First-round RT-PCR with HTBI primers amplified the TCR CDR3 region. Each CDR3 protein is one row after TCRdb ran MiXCR on the multiplex PCR reads. Counted here are almost 600,000 distinct CDR3 sequences, around 42% occurring once; the ten biggest clones make up 7.5% to 8.5%. The specimen sequenced was peripheral blood or thyroid tissue (not recorded which). The source of these receptors is a young woman with Graves' hyperthyroidism.

In its sample, this clonotype was seen many times. The chain combines TRBV27 with TRBJ2-6; 8 bases match TRBD1. Unmatched junction bases numbered 5, after V lost 7 bases and J lost 0 bases. Germline CDR1 MNHEY, CDR2 SMNVEV (reference sequence). CDR3 length: 16 amino acids. The CDR3 protein is CASKGQGFSGANVLTF. CDR3 bases: TGTGCCAGCAAAGGACAGGGATTCTCTGGGGCCAACGTCCTGACTTTC.

This clonotype has more than one count but fewer than ten. V gene TRBV7-3 combines with J gene TRBJ2-7, with no clear D. Germline V lookup: CDR1 SGHTA, CDR2 FQGTGA. Trimming shortened V by 0 bases and J by 7 bases, and 13 bases separated the two germline ends. The CDR3 covers 14 residues. CDR3 region: CASSLTGSYNEQYF. The CDR3 bases are TGTGCCAGCAGCTTAACGGGCTCCTACAATGAGCAGTACTTC.

With respect to this clonotype: It may be a read error: a sequence one base away is much more abundant. The chain combines TRBV18 with TRBJ1-1; no clear D. CDR1 is KGHSH and CDR2 is LQKENI in the germline V gene. CDR3 length: 15 residues. CDR3 amino acids: CAGSPFTVGSPEAFF. CDR3 sequence (DNA): TGTGCCGGCTCACCATTCACTGTGGGTAGTCCTGAAGCTTTCTTT.

On this clonotype itself: A much larger clone is a single base away; this may be a read error. As the CDR3 is not closed by the conserved phenylalanine or tryptophan, this likely results from a read error. The rearrangement uses TRBV3-1 and TRBJ2-7; 7 bases agree with TRBD1. Germline CDR1 reads LGHDT; CDR2 reads YNNKEL (reference sequence). The CDR3 covers 12 residues. J was trimmed by 6 bases and V by 4 bases; bases with no gene match: 3. The CDR3 sequence: CASSLHRGEQYS. CDR3 in DNA: TGTGCCAGCAGCCTGCACAGGGGCGAGCAGTACTCC.

The chain has TRBV9 and TRBJ1-3; no reliable D call. Germline loops: CDR1 SGDLS, CDR2 YYNGEE. This CDR3 spans 15 amino acids. With 4 bases removed from V and 0 bases from J, the gap between germline ends came to 11 bases. CDR3: CASSLGKISGNTIYF. CDR3 nucleotides: TGTGCCAGCAGCCTTGGGAAGATCTCTGGAAACACCATATATTTT.

The rearrangement links TRBV7-8 to TRBJ2-5; maybe TRBD1 (7 bases). The CDR3 consists of 13 residues. Trimming took off 6 bases at V and 6 bases at J, with 14 bases between the two ends. Germline CDR1 reads SGHVS; CDR2 reads FQNEAQ. The CDR3 DNA sequence: TGTGCCAGCAGGGTGACAGGGAGGAAGACCCAGTACTTC. Translated, it gives CASRVTGRKTQYF.

V gene TRBV6-5 combines with J gene TRBJ1-5; D remains ambiguous. The CDR3 length is 13 residues. Germline CDR1 is MNHEY and CDR2 is SVGAGI. Deletions cut 8 bases from V and 9 bases from J, with 17 bases between. The CDR3: CASGGAGGMPQHF. As DNA, the CDR3 is TGTGCCAGCGGAGGAGCGGGAGGTATGCCCCAGCATTTT.

The chain uses TRBV7-3 and TRBJ2-7, with 7 nucleotides matching TRBD1. The trim removed 6 bases at V and 5 bases at J, leaving 10 bases unmatched. CDR1 is SGHTA, CDR2 FQGTGA, per germline. The CDR3 length is 14 residues. In DNA, the CDR3 is TGTGCCAGCAGTTACCTGGGACAGTTAAACGAGCAGTACTTC. Protein: CASSYLGQLNEQYF.

The V gene is TRBV7-8, the J gene TRBJ2-7, with D possibly TRBD1 on 6 matching bases. The end of the DNA fits TRBJ2-1 better, so the J call may be wrong. The CDR3 is made up of 17 amino acids. The germline V gene has CDR1 SGHVS and CDR2 FQNEAQ. The CDR3 loop is CASSLPRGFEGGNEQFF. The DNA of the CDR3 is TGTGCCAGCAGCTTACCACGGGGCTTTGAAGGGGGCAATGAGCAGTTCTTC.

This clonotype was seen many times. The chain carries TRBV4-2 and TRBJ1-2, with 7 bases identical to TRBD1. Germline trimming cut 2 bases from V and 4 bases from J; bases unmatched to any gene: 7. The CDR3 runs 15 residues. Germline-derived CDR1 and CDR2 are LGHNA and YNFKEQ. CDR3 DNA sequence: TGTGCCAGCAGCCAAACAGGGGTAAACCCCTATGGCTACACCTTC. Amino acid sequence: CASSQTGVNPYGYTF.

This clonotype came up a few times. A read error may be the cause here, since a much bigger clone is one base away. CDR3 sequence reads: CASKAAGGGDTEAFF. CDR3 DNA: TGTGCCAGCAAGGCGGCAGGGGGGGGGGACACTGAAGCTTTCTTT. The chain carries TRBV2 and TRBJ1-1; 7 nucleotides line up with TRBD1. Germline-derived CDR1 and CDR2 are SNHLY and FYNNEI. CDR3 size: 15 residues. The trim removed 7 bases at V and 3 bases at J, leaving 11 bases unmatched.

V usage is TRBV5-1 and J usage is TRBJ2-2; TRBD2 matches 12 bases. The V and J ends lost 7 bases and 7 bases, in that order; junction bases with no gene match: 11. The V gene's germline CDR1 is SGHRS and CDR2 YFSETQ. There are 16 residues in the CDR3. CDR3 loop: CASFVTSGSNGGELFF. CDR3 bases: TGCGCCAGCTTCGTGACTAGCGGGAGTAATGGCGGGGAGCTGTTTTTT.

In its sample, this clonotype was seen many times. V and J are TRBV12-3 or TRBV12-4 and TRBJ1-2; 7 bases agree with TRBD1. The CDR3 has 14 amino acids. V dropped 2 bases and J dropped 7; count of bases not matched to a gene: 7. The CDR3 DNA reads TGTGCCAGCAGTTTATGGCAGGGGGACGGTGGCTACACCTTC. Encoded protein: CASSLWQGDGGYTF.

The CDR3 DNA sequence: TGTGCCAGCAGCGGGAAACCGGGACAACTTTGGAGCACTGAAGCTTTCTTT. Protein sequence: CASSGKPGQLWSTEAFF. The J gene is TRBJ1-1, the V gene TRBV11-3; perhaps TRBD1 as D (6 bases). The V gene's germline CDR1 is SGHNT and CDR2 YENEEA. V dropped 5 bases and J dropped 4 bases, with 23 bases sitting between them. This CDR3 is built from 17 residues.

V is TRBV15 and J is TRBJ1-5; D remains unclear. The CDR3 is 13 amino acids. Trimming removed 8 bases at V and 11 bases at J, with 19 bases between. The V gene's germline CDR1 is LNHNV and CDR2 YYDKDF (reference sequence). The CDR3 here is CATRAGELETQHF. The CDR3 DNA is TGTGCCACCCGAGCGGGAGAGTTAGAGACCCAGCATTTT.